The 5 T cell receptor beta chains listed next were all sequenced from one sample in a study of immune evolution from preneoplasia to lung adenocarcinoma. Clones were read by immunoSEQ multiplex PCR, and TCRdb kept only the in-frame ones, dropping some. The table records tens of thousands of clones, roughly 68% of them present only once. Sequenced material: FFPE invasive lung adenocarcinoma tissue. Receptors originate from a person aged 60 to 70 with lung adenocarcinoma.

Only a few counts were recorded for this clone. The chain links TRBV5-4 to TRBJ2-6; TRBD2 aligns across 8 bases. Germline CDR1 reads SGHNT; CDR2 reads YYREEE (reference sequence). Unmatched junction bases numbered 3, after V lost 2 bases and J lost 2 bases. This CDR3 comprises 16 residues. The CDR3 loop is CASSFFGGAGANVLTF. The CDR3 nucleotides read TGTGCCAGCAGCTTCTTCGGGGGGGCTGGGGCCAACGTCCTGACTTTC. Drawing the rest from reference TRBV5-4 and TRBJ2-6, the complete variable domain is ETGVTQSPTHLIKTRGQQVTLRCSSQSGHNTVSWYQQALGQGPQFIFQYYREEENGRGNFPPRFSGLQFPNYSSELNVNALELDDSALYLCASSFFGGAGANVLTFGAGSRLTVL.

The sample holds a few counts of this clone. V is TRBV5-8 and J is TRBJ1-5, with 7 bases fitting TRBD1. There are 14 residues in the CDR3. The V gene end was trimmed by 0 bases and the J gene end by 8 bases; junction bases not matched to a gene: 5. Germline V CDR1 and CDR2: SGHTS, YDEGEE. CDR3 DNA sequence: TGTGCCAGCAGCTTGGTTAGGGGGCGAGAGCCCCAGCATTTT. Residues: CASSLVRGREPQHF.

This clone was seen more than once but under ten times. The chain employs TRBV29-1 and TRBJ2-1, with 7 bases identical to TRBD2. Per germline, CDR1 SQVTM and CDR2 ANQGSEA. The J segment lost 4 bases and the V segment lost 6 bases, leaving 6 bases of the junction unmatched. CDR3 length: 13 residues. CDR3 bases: TGCAGCGTCGGACGCGGGAGTTACAATGAGCAGTTCTTC. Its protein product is CSVGRGSYNEQFF.

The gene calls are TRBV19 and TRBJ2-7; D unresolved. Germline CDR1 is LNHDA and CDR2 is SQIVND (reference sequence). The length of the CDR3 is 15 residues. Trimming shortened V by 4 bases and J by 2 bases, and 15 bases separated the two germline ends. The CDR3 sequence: CASSNIRGTAYEQYF. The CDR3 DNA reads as TGTGCCAGTAGTAATATTAGAGGAACAGCCTACGAGCAGTACTTC.

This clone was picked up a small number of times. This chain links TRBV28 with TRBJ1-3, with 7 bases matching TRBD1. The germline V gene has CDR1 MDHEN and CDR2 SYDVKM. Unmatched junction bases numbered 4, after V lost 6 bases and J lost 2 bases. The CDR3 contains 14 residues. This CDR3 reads CASRLQGAGNTIYF. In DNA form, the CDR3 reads TGTGCCAGCAGACTCCAGGGGGCTGGAAACACCATATATTTT.